This entry describes one T cell receptor beta chain. What it recognizes is unknown. These data come from a study of cytomegalovirus exposure and HLA in healthy donors. Overall study context: Early on, a data release was issued that held 80 million or so unique TCRs from HLA-typed donors.

The V end was cut by 6 bases, the J end by 2 bases, with 8 bases between. Germline CDR1 reads SNHLY; CDR2 reads FYNNEI. CDR3 size: 12 residues. It was with 60 Vbeta and 13 Jbeta primers that the PCR ran. Using immunoSEQ multiplex PCR, the repertoire was profiled, and TCRdb retains in-frame clones only, with some absent. Of roughly 100,000 clones listed, about four fifths are singletons. Healthy donors of bone marrow made up the group. Study-wide results and caveats: CMV serostatus was the only recorded immune exposure for donors. The investigators catalogued some 150 TCR beta chains as cytomegalovirus-associated.

Material: PBMCs. The chain joins TRBV2 to TRBJ2-7, with D tentatively TRBD2 (5 bases). The origin of this receptor is a woman aged 18 to 35 in good health and CMV-seropositive. The CDR3 protein is CASRRDAYEQYF. CDR3 DNA: TGTGCCAGCAGACGGGATGCCTACGAGCAGTACTTC. The variable domain in full, with the rest retrieved from reference TRBV2 and TRBJ2-7, is EPEVTQTPSHQVTQMGQEVILRCVPISNHLYFYWYRQILGQKVEFLVSFYNNEISEKSEIFDDQFSVERPDGSNFTLKIRSTKLEDSAMYFCASRRDAYEQYFGPGTRLTVT.